A single sample gave rise to the 22 T cell receptor beta chains below, sequenced in a study of blood T cell repertoires in COVID-19. Using immunoSEQ multiplex PCR, the repertoire was profiled, and TCRdb retains in-frame clones only, with some absent. This table has roughly 130,000 clones, roughly 80% appearing once. The source material was peripheral blood. The receptors come from a man aged 65-85 years with acute or convalescent COVID-19.

The chain employs TRBV25-1 and TRBJ1-6; no clear D gene. The V and J ends lost 4 bases and 4 bases respectively, with 11 bases between them. Germline V gene data show CDR1 as MGHDK and CDR2 as SYGVNS. CDR3 length: 15 amino acids. Here the CDR3 DNA reads TGTGCCAGCAGTGCGGAGAACAATTATAATTCACCCCTCCACTTT. As protein: CASSAENNYNSPLHF. The entire variable domain, with the rest obtained from reference TRBV25-1 and TRBJ1-6, is as follows: EADIYQTPRYLVIGTGKKITLECSQTMGHDKMYWYQQDPGMELHLIHYSYGVNSTEKGDLSSESTVSRIRTEHFPLTLESARPSHTSQYLCASSAENNYNSPLHFGNGTRLTVT.

The V gene is TRBV3-1 (or the pseudogene TRBV3-2), the J gene TRBJ1-2, with D possibly TRBD1 on 5 matching bases. Trimming shortened V by 4 bases and J by 4 bases, and 10 bases separated the two germline ends. The CDR3 has 13 residues. Germline V gene sequence: CDR1 LGHDT, CDR2 YNNKEL (reference sequence). The CDR3 DNA sequence: TGTGCCAGCAGCCCGGGACTCGGCTATGGCTACACCTTC. It codes for CASSPGLGYGYTF.

The chain has TRBV7-2 and TRBJ1-1; no reliable D call. The CDR3 has 12 amino acids. Trimming took 9 bases from V and 1 from J, leaving 9 bases between them. Germline loops: CDR1 SGHTA, CDR2 FQGNSA. The CDR3 sequence is CASRLRNTEAFF. The CDR3 nucleotides read TGTGCCAGTCGACTGAGGAACACTGAAGCTTTCTTT. Looking up the rest from reference TRBV7-2 and TRBJ1-1 gives the full variable domain: GAGVSQSPSNKVTEKGKDVELRCDPISGHTALYWYRQSLGQGLEFLIYFQGNSAPDKSGLPSDRFSAERTGGSVSTLTIQRTQQEDSAVYLCASRLRNTEAFFGQGTRLTVV.

This rearrangement joins TRBV3-1 (or the pseudogene TRBV3-2) to TRBJ2-5, with D unclear. V was shortened by 4 bases and J by 5 bases, with 11 bases between the two germline ends. Germline V gives CDR1 LGHDT, CDR2 YNNKEL (reference sequence). This CDR3 region has 13 residues. The CDR3 nucleotides are TGTGCCAGCAGCCTTGAGGTATCCGAGACCCAGTACTTC. Its protein is CASSLEVSETQYF.

The J gene is TRBJ1-6, the V gene TRBV5-6; 7 bases line up with TRBD1. Germline-derived CDR1 and CDR2 are SGHDT and YYEEEE. With 1 base clipped from V and 8 bases from J, the junction kept 6 bases outside the gene matches. This CDR3 is 15 amino acids long. The CDR3 is CASSLLDRDDSPLHF. In DNA, the CDR3 is TGTGCCAGCAGCTTGCTCGACAGGGATGATTCACCCCTCCACTTT.

The chain carries TRBV30 and TRBJ2-1; TRBD1 is a possible D gene (5 bases). Germline V gene data show CDR1 as GTSNPN and CDR2 as SVGIG (reference sequence). This CDR3 is 12 amino acids long. Trimming cost V 2 bases and J 9 bases, with 11 bases left between them. CDR3 nucleotide sequence: TGTGCCTGGAGTCCAGGGTACGGTGAGCAGTTCTTC. Translated: CAWSPGYGEQFF.

V gene TRBV27 combines with J gene TRBJ1-2, with TRBD1 matching 11 bases. The junction had 3 bases not matched to a gene; V was cut back by 5 bases and J by 4 bases. CDR1 and CDR2 (germline): MNHEY, SMNVEV (reference sequence). The CDR3 has 14 residues. The CDR3 protein is CASSTDRGLYGYTF. The CDR3 nucleotides read TGTGCCAGCAGTACGGACAGGGGGCTCTATGGCTACACCTTC.

The chain recombines TRBV28 with TRBJ2-1; 12 nucleotides align to TRBD2. V lost 7 bases, J lost 1 base, and 8 bases stayed unmatched. The germline V gene has CDR1 MDHEN and CDR2 SYDVKM. This CDR3 is 17 amino acids long. As DNA, the CDR3 is TGTGCCAGCACGACTAGCGGGGGATTTGGATCCTACAATGAGCAGTTCTTC. This gives the protein CASTTSGGFGSYNEQFF.

This chain uses TRBV30 with TRBJ1-5, with D perhaps matching TRBD1 (5 bases). CDR1 is GTSNPN and CDR2 is SVGIG in the germline V gene (reference sequence). The CDR3 contains 16 residues. V was pared by 3 bases and J by 0 bases, with 15 bases between. The CDR3, as DNA: TGTGCCTGGAGCTGGGGGGGATCCTATAGCAATCAGCCCCAGCATTTT. This sequence encodes CAWSWGGSYSNQPQHF. Based on the CDR3 plus reference TRBV30 and TRBJ1-5, the full variable domain is SQTIHQWPATLVQPVGSPLSLECTVEGTSNPNLYWYRQAAGRGLQLLFYSVGIGQISSEVPQNLSASRPQDRQFILSSKKLLLSDSGFYLCAWSWGGSYSNQPQHFGDGTRLSIL.

V usage is TRBV7-3 and J usage is TRBJ2-7, with TRBD1 as a possible D gene (5 bases). V was trimmed by 4 bases and J by 0 bases, leaving 25 bases between them. The CDR3 extends over 19 amino acids. Germline CDR1 is SGHTA and CDR2 is FQGTGA. CDR3: CASSSELGGTGLSSYEQYF. CDR3 nucleotides: TGTGCCAGCAGCTCAGAGCTAGGCGGAACAGGCCTGAGCTCCTACGAGCAGTACTTC.

The rearrangement links TRBV11-2 to TRBJ1-2, with 9 positions matching TRBD1. Germline assignment: CDR1 SGHAT and CDR2 FQNNGV. CDR3 length equals 15 residues. Trimming cost V 6 bases and J 3 bases; bases outside gene matches: 8. CDR3 region: CASSRTGGADYGYTF. The CDR3 DNA reads TGTGCCAGCAGTCGCACAGGGGGCGCTGACTATGGCTACACCTTC. Complete variable domain (other parts from reference TRBV11-2 and TRBJ1-2): EAGVAQSPRYKIIEKRQSVAFWCNPISGHATLYWYQQILGQGPKLLIQFQNNGVVDDSQLPKDRFSAERLKGVDSTLKIQPAKLEDSAVYLCASSRTGGADYGYTFGSGTRLTVV.

This clone was recorded once. This chain links TRBV6-5 with TRBJ2-3, with D perhaps matching TRBD1 (8 bases). Germline V gene lookup returns CDR1 MNHEY and CDR2 SVGAGI. CDR3 length: 14 amino acids. Deletions cut 7 bases from V and 10 bases from J, with 21 bases between. DNA for the CDR3: TGTGCCAGCACCTTAGACAGGGGAGGGAGAGCGCAGTATTTT. Translated, it gives CASTLDRGGRAQYF.

The genes are TRBV28 and TRBJ1-4; D gene uncertain. The germline V and J ends were trimmed by 7 bases and 10 bases, with 19 bases remaining between them. The length of the CDR3 is 14 residues. The germline V gene encodes CDR1 MDHEN and CDR2 SYDVKM. The CDR3 protein is CASTRREARGKLFF. The DNA for the CDR3 is TGTGCCAGCACCCGACGTGAAGCACGCGGAAAACTGTTTTTT.

J is TRBJ2-7 and V is TRBV2; tentatively, D is TRBD2 (5 bases). CDR3 size: 14 residues. From germline, CDR1 is SNHLY and CDR2 FYNNEI. V lost 3 bases to trimming and J lost 0 bases, with 9 bases between them. CDR3 protein: CASSDLGSSYEQYF. The CDR3 DNA reads TGTGCCAGCAGTGACCTAGGGAGCTCCTACGAGCAGTACTTC.

This sequence joins TRBV2 and TRBJ1-5; TRBD1 matches 7 bases. V dropped 5 bases and J dropped 2; count of bases not matched to a gene: 3. The CDR3 extends over 14 amino acids. Germline lookup yields CDR1 SNHLY and CDR2 FYNNEI. The CDR3 DNA sequence: TGTGCCAGCAGTTCTCAGGGGGGCAATCAGCCCCAGCATTTT. It specifies CASSSQGGNQPQHF.

The chain carries TRBV3-1 (or the pseudogene TRBV3-2) and TRBJ1-1; D may be TRBD1 (6 bases). The CDR3 length is 14 residues. Germline loops: CDR1 LGHDT, CDR2 YNNKEL (reference sequence). V was shortened by 2 bases and J by 5 bases, with 12 bases between the two germline ends. In DNA, the CDR3 is TGTGCCAGCAGCCAAAAGGGGAGGGGGACTGAAGCTTTCTTT. Protein product: CASSQKGRGTEAFF.

This clone showed up just a few times. V usage is TRBV4-2 and J usage is TRBJ2-2; TRBD2 matches at 11 bases. The length of the CDR3 is 18 residues. Losses at the gene ends were 0 bases for V and 0 bases for J; bases not matched to a gene: 3. CDR1 is LGHNA and CDR2 is YNFKEQ in the germline V gene. For the CDR3, the DNA is TGTGCCAGCAGCCAAGAACTAGCGGGGGCCTCGAACACCGGGGAGCTGTTTTTT. This gives the protein CASSQELAGASNTGELFF.

The gene calls are TRBV2 and TRBJ1-1; D is undetermined. V was trimmed by 5 bases and J by 5 bases, leaving 9 bases between them. Per the germline V gene, CDR1 is SNHLY and CDR2 is FYNNEI. The CDR3 length is 12 residues. The CDR3 DNA sequence: TGTGCCAGCAGTTGGAGTGGTACTGAAGCTTTCTTT. Its protein is CASSWSGTEAFF.

V gene TRBV28 combines with J gene TRBJ1-2; D is uncertain. This CDR3 is built from 16 residues. Germline CDR1 MDHEN, CDR2 SYDVKM. Trimming stripped 4 bases from V and 2 bases from J, with 17 bases between. The CDR3: CASSSGGRGKNYGYTF. The CDR3 nucleotides read TGTGCCAGCAGTTCGGGTGGTCGGGGTAAGAACTATGGCTACACCTTC.

The chain uses TRBV19 and TRBJ1-1; D is uncertain. Germline loops: CDR1 LNHDA, CDR2 SQIVND (reference sequence). Trimming pared 9 bases from V and 3 bases from J, leaving 5 bases between. This CDR3 region has 10 residues. The CDR3 bases are TGTGCCAGGCTAGACACTGAAGCTTTCTTT. Translation: CARLDTEAFF. The whole variable domain, remainder taken from reference TRBV19 and TRBJ1-1, is DGGITQSPKYLFRKEGQNVTLSCEQNLNHDAMYWYRQDPGQGLRLIYYSQIVNDFQKGDIAEGYSVSREKKESFPLTVTSAQKNPTAFYLCARLDTEAFFGQGTRLTVV.

The chain couples TRBV19 to TRBJ1-4; 7 bases agree with TRBD1. The CDR3 has 17 residues. V trimming: 6 bases; J trimming: 7 bases; junction bases outside the gene matches: 17. Germline V lookup: CDR1 LNHDA, CDR2 SQIVND (reference sequence). The DNA of the CDR3 is TGTGCCAGTAGCGACCCCAACTACAGGGGACTAGGTGAAAAACTGTTTTTT. Translated: CASSDPNYRGLGEKLFF.

The rearrangement links TRBV7-2 to TRBJ1-2, with 10 bases lining up with TRBD1. This CDR3 contains 15 residues. Unmatched junction bases numbered 7, after V lost 4 bases and J lost 5 bases. From germline, CDR1 is SGHTA and CDR2 FQGNSA. The CDR3 DNA sequence: TGTGCCAGCAGCTCCGGGACAGGGGAAGTATATGGCTACACCTTC. This gives the protein CASSSGTGEVYGYTF.